The 14 T cell receptor beta chains below were found in one sample sequenced in a study of blood T cell repertoires in COVID-19. TCRdb's copy holds only in-frame clones and misses some; the assay was immunoSEQ multiplex PCR. The sample lists roughly 250,000 clones, around 85% occurring once. Sequencing was performed on PBMCs or T cells enriched from blood (not recorded which). These receptor sequences come from a woman aged 45-59 years who had recovered from COVID-19.

This clone was recorded only once. The chain employs TRBV21-1 and TRBJ1-3. TRBV21-1 is reported as a pseudogene. The CDR3 sequence is 17 residues long. The CDR3: CASSIGGRRGSGNTIYF. For the CDR3, the DNA is TGTGCCAGCAGCATCGGCGGCAGACGAGGATCTGGAAACACCATATATTTT.

This CDR3 reads CASSFTSGGYEQYF. The CDR3 bases are TGCGCCAGCAGCTTCACGTCGGGGGGCTACGAGCAGTACTTC. The chain combines TRBV5-1 with TRBJ2-7, with 7 bases lining up with TRBD2. The V and J ends lost 2 bases and 3 bases, in that order; junction bases with no gene match: 5. CDR3 length: 14 residues. Germline CDR1 SGHRS, CDR2 YFSETQ.

The gene calls are TRBV4-1 and TRBJ2-7; 9 bases align to TRBD1. The CDR3 is made up of 15 amino acids. Trimming took 3 bases from V and 4 from J; bases not matched to a gene: 7. CDR1 MGHRA and CDR2 YSYEKL come from the germline V gene. The CDR3 nucleotides read TGCGCCAGCAGCCATTCCGGGACAGGGCTATACGAGCAGTACTTC. It encodes CASSHSGTGLYEQYF.

This chain connects TRBV10-3 to TRBJ2-5, with TRBD1 identical over 7 bases. CDR3 size: 14 residues. V lost 6 bases to trimming and J lost 2 bases; unmatched junction nucleotides: 6. Germline V gives CDR1 ENHRY, CDR2 SYGVKD. CDR3 region: CAIRSGDSQETQYF. DNA for the CDR3: TGTGCCATCAGGAGTGGGGACAGTCAAGAGACCCAGTACTTC.

J is TRBJ2-2 and V is TRBV24-1, with TRBD2 matching 10 bases. V lost 4 bases to trimming and J lost 6 bases; unmatched junction nucleotides: 7. This CDR3 spans 16 amino acids. Germline CDR1 reads KGHDR; CDR2 reads SFDVKD. The CDR3 sequence: CATSEGRLAGAGELFF. In nucleotides, the CDR3 is TGTGCCACCAGTGAGGGGAGGCTAGCGGGAGCCGGGGAGCTGTTTTTT.

The chain joins TRBV11-1 to TRBJ2-7; weak D call: TRBD2 (5 bases). The CDR3 extends over 16 amino acids. The germline V gene encodes CDR1 SGHAT and CDR2 FQDESV (reference sequence). Trimming left V 2 bases short and J 0 bases short, with 14 bases between. The CDR3 DNA reads TGTGCCAGCAGCTTATTGTCCCATGGGAGCTCCTACGAGCAGTACTTC. Translation: CASSLLSHGSSYEQYF.

CDR3 residues: CAISGTGNTEAFF. CDR3 sequence (DNA): TGTGCCATCAGCGGGACAGGGAACACTGAAGCTTTCTTT. V and J are TRBV10-3 and TRBJ1-1, with 8 positions matching TRBD1. Germline CDR1 ENHRY, CDR2 SYGVKD. The CDR3 length is 13 residues. The trim removed 6 bases at V and 1 base at J, leaving 1 base unmatched.

The chain carries TRBV5-1 and TRBJ2-2; perhaps TRBD2 as D (5 bases). Germline V CDR1 and CDR2: SGHRS, YFSETQ. There are 17 residues in the CDR3. V gave up 0 bases and J gave up 3 bases, with 15 bases separating them. This CDR3 is CASSLGAGGGDTGELFF. CDR3 coding DNA: TGCGCCAGCAGCTTGGGTGCGGGCGGCGGAGACACCGGGGAGCTGTTTTTT.

This clone was detected only once. The chain employs TRBV19 and TRBJ1-5, with D perhaps matching TRBD1 (5 bases). CDR3 length: 15 residues. Germline V gene lookup returns CDR1 LNHDA and CDR2 SQIVND (reference sequence). Between the trimmed V and J ends, which lost 9 bases and 2 bases, there was a span of 17 bases. The CDR3 loop reads CARRYWGECNQPQHF. DNA for the CDR3: TGTGCCAGACGGTATTGGGGCGAGTGCAATCAGCCCCAGCATTTT.

The chain combines TRBV7-9 with TRBJ1-4; unclear D gene. The V gene lost 1 base and the J gene lost 3 bases, with 9 bases spanning the gap. This CDR3 comprises 15 residues. Per the germline V gene, CDR1 is SEHNR and CDR2 is FQNEAQ (reference sequence). The CDR3: CASSLELLSNEKLFF. The CDR3 DNA reads as TGTGCCAGCAGCTTAGAATTGTTATCTAATGAAAAACTGTTTTTT.

This clone came up once. The chain has TRBV6-5 and TRBJ1-1, with TRBD1 as a possible D gene (6 bases). The germline V gene has CDR1 MNHEY and CDR2 SVGAGI. V shed 5 bases and J shed 7 bases, with 17 bases lying between them. This CDR3 contains 14 residues. The CDR3 loop is CASSPWGGLGEAFF. For the CDR3, the DNA is TGTGCCAGCAGTCCCTGGGGGGGGCTAGGTGAAGCTTTCTTT.

V and J are TRBV11-3 and TRBJ2-3; TRBD2 might be the D (6 bases). The germline gives CDR1 SGHNT, CDR2 YENEEA. The CDR3 length is 13 residues. V lost 2 bases to trimming and J lost 6 bases, with 9 bases between them. This chain's CDR3 is CASSLRLEDTQYF. The CDR3, as DNA: TGTGCCAGCAGCTTACGACTAGAGGATACGCAGTATTTT. The variable domain in full, with the rest retrieved from reference TRBV11-3 and TRBJ2-3, is EAGVVQSPRYKIIEKKQPVAFWCNPISGHNTLYWYLQNLGQGPELLIRYENEEAVDDSQLPKDRFSAERLKGVDSTLKIQPAELGDSAVYLCASSLRLEDTQYFGPGTRLTVL.

The J gene is TRBJ2-7, the V gene TRBV28; D gene unclear. Germline V gives CDR1 MDHEN, CDR2 SYDVKM. This CDR3 has 14 amino acids. The V end was cut by 7 bases, the J end by 3 bases, with 16 bases between. The CDR3 bases are TGTGCCAGCACGCGCAGGCAAAGGCACTACGAGCAGTACTTC. Translation gives CASTRRQRHYEQYF.

The chain has TRBV6-5 and TRBJ2-3, with a weak D call TRBD1 (6 bases). This CDR3 has 15 amino acids. Trimming took 5 bases from V and 2 from J, leaving 14 bases between them. Germline assignment: CDR1 MNHEY and CDR2 SVGAGI. CDR3 protein: CASSLRTEYTDTQYF. CDR3 nucleotides: TGTGCCAGCAGTCTAAGGACAGAATACACAGATACGCAGTATTTT.